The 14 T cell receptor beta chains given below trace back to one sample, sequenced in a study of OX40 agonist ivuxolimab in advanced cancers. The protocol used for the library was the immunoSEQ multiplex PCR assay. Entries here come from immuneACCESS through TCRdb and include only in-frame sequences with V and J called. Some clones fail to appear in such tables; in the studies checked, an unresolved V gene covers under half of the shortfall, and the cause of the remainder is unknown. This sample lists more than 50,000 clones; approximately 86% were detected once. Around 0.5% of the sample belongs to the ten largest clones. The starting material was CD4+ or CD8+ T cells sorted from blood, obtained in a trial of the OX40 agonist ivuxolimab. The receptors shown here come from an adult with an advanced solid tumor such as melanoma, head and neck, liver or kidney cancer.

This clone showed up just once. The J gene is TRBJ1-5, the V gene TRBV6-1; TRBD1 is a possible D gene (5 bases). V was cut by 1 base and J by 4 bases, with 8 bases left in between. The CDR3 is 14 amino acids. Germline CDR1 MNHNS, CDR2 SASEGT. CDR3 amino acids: CASSEGGGNQPQHF. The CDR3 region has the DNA TGTGCCAGCAGTGAAGGGGGGGGAAATCAGCCCCAGCATTTT.

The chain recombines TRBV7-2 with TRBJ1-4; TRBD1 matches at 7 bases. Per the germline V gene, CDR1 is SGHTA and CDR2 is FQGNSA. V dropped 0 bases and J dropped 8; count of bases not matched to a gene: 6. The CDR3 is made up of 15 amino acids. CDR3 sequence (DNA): TGTGCCAGCAGCTTAGCCACAGGGGTGGGAGAAAAACTGTTTTTT. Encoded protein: CASSLATGVGEKLFF.

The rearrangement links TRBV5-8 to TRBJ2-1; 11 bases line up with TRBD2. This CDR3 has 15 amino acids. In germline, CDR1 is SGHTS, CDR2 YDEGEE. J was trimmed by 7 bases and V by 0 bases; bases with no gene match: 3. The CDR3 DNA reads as TGTGCCAGCAGCTTGGCTGGACTAGCGGGTAATGAGCAGTTCTTC. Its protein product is CASSLAGLAGNEQFF.

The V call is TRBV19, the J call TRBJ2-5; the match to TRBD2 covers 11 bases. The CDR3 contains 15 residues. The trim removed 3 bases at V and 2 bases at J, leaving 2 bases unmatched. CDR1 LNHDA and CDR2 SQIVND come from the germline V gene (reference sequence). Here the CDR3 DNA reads TGTGCCAGTAGTATTTTAGCGGGAGGGCAAGAGACCCAGTACTTC. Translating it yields CASSILAGGQETQYF.

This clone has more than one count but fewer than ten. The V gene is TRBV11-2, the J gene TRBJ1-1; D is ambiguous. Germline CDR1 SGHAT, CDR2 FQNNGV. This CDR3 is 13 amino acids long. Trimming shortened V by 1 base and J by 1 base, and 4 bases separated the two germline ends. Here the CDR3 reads CASSLAGNTEAFF. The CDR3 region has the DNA TGTGCCAGCAGCTTAGCTGGGAACACTGAAGCTTTCTTT.

Here the CDR3 reads CASSSEETQYF. The CDR3 coding sequence is TGTGCCAGCAGCTCGGAAGAGACCCAGTACTTC. This rearrangement joins TRBV7-8 to TRBJ2-5; no firm D call. Germline CDR1 and CDR2: SGHVS and FQNEAQ. Trimming removed 4 bases from V and 3 bases from J, with 3 bases in between. This CDR3 has 11 residues.

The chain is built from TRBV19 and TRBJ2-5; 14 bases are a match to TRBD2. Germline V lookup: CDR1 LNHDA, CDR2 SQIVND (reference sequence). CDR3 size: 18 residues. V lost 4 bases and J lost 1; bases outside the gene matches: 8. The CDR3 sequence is CASSRLAGGPSGQETQYF. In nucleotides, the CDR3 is TGTGCCAGTAGTAGACTAGCGGGGGGGCCGTCGGGCCAAGAGACCCAGTACTTC.

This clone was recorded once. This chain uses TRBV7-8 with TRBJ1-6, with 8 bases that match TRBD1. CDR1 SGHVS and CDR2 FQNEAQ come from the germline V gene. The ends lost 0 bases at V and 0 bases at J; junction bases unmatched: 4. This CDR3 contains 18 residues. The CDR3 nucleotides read TGTGCCAGCAGCTTAGCGCGACAGGGGAGCTCCTATAATTCACCCCTCCACTTT. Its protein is CASSLARQGSSYNSPLHF.

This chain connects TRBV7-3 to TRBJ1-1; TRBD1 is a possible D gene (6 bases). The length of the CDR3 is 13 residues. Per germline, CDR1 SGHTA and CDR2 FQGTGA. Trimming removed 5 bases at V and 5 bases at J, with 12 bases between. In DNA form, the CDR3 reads TGTGCCAGCAGCATACAGGGTAGGACTGAAGCTTTCTTT. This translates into CASSIQGRTEAFF.

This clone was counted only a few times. The CDR3 reads CASSAEPSSGNTIYF. In DNA form, the CDR3 reads TGTGCCAGCAGCGCTGAGCCGAGCTCTGGAAACACCATATATTTT. This chain connects TRBV6-1 to TRBJ1-3, with D uncertain. This CDR3 comprises 15 residues. Between the trimmed V and J ends, which lost 6 bases and 0 bases, there was a span of 12 bases. The germline CDR1 and CDR2 sequences are MNHNS and SASEGT.

CDR3 sequence (DNA): TGCGCCAGCAGCTTGGCCTCACTAGCGGGGTCAGATACGCAGTATTTT. It is translated as CASSLASLAGSDTQYF. The chain links TRBV5-1 to TRBJ2-3, with 10 bases that match TRBD2. Germline CDR1 is SGHRS and CDR2 is YFSETQ. The CDR3 is 16 amino acids. With V trimmed by 0 bases and J by 4 bases, 5 bases remained unmatched.

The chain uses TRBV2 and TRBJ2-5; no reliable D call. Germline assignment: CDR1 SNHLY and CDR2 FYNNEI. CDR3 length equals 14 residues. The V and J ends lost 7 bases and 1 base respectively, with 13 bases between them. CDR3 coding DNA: TGTGCCAGCATAGGCCAGGCGATCCAAGAGACCCAGTACTTC. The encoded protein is CASIGQAIQETQYF.

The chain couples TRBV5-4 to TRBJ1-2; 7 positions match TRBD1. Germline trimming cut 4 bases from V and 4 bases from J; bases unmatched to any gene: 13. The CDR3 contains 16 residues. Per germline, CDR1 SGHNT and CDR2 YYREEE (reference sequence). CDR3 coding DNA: TGTGCCAGCAGCCTGGACCCGGGACAGCTCGCCTATGGCTACACCTTC. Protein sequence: CASSLDPGQLAYGYTF.

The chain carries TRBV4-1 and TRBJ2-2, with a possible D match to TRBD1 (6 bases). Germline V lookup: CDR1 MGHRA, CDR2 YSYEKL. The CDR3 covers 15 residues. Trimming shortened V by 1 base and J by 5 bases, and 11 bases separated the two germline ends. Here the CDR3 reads CASSQVGGRTGELFF. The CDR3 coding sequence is TGCGCCAGCAGCCAAGTTGGGGGCCGGACCGGGGAGCTGTTTTTT.